The entry below describes one TCR beta chain. Germline CDR1 reads SNHLY; CDR2 reads FYNNEI. V dropped 3 bases and J dropped 4; count of bases not matched to a gene: 5. The CDR3 sequence is 15 residues long. This entry belongs to a study of blood T cell repertoires in COVID-19. Study-wide background: Nucleic acid was either cDNA or gDNA, and it came from T cells, B-cell-depleted T cells, or PBMCs.

In the authors' workflow: Estimated nucleated cell counts came from reference gene primer amplification. Assay: immunoSEQ multiplex PCR; the TCRdb copy retains only in-frame clones and omits some. D and trimming come from the DNA, and the V and J calls and clone size come from that table. The sample has around 140,000 clones; approximately 89% are singletons. The rearrangement joins TRBV2 to TRBJ2-2; 7 bases line up with TRBD1. The sequencing input was peripheral blood. The TCR originated in an older woman with COVID-19, enrolled during active disease. The CDR3 sequence is CASSDGPGGTGELFF. The CDR3 nucleotides are TGTGCCAGCAGTGATGGACCAGGGGGCACCGGGGAGCTGTTTTTT. Variable domain in full (rest from reference TRBV2 and TRBJ2-2): EPEVTQTPSHQVTQMGQEVILRCVPISNHLYFYWYRQILGQKVEFLVSFYNNEISEKSEIFDDQFSVERPDGSNFTLKIRSTKLEDSAMYFCASSDGPGGTGELFFGEGSRLTVL.